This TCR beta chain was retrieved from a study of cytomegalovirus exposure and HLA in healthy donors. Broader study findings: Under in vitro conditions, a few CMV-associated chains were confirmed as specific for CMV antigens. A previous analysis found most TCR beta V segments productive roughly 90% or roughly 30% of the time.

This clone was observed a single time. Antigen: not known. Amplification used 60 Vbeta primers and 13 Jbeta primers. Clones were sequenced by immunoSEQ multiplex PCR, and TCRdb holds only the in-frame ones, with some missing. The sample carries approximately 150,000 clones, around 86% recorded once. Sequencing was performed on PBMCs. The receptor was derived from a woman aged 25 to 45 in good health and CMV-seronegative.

The CDR3 spells CASSQLASGVYEQYF. DNA of the CDR3: TGTGCCAGCAGCCAACTGGCTAGCGGCGTCTACGAGCAGTACTTC. The chain recombines TRBV5-4 with TRBJ2-7, with TRBD2 identical over 7 bases. This CDR3 is 15 amino acids long. V was pared by 4 bases and J by 3 bases, with 10 bases of the junction left unmatched. Germline loops: CDR1 SGHNT, CDR2 YYREEE (reference sequence).